The 9 T cell receptor beta chains below come from one sample, sequenced in a study of monozygotic twins with inflammatory bowel disease. TCRdb re-called the 5' RACE reads, yielding one record per CDR3 amino acid sequence without DNA. The record lists around 230,000 distinct CDR3 sequences, of which the ten most abundant hold around 1.5%. The sequenced sample was blood. The receptors here all came from a human donor with ulcerative colitis or Crohn's disease, or a healthy co-twin of an affected twin (not recorded which).

This sequence joins TRBV3-1 and TRBJ2-2. The CDR3 extends over 14 amino acids. Germline CDR1 and CDR2: LGHDT and YNNKEL (reference sequence). This CDR3 is CASSQGYNWGELFF. Full variable domain (missing parts from reference TRBV3-1 and TRBJ2-2): DTAVSQTPKYLVTQMGNDKSIKCEQNLGHDTMYWYKQDSKKFLKIMFSYNNKELIINETVPNRFSPKSPDKAHLNLHINSLELGDSAVYFCASSQGYNWGELFFGEGSRLTVL.

The chain couples TRBV3-1 to TRBJ2-6; TCRdb lists TRBD1, though no DNA is available to test this call. Germline assignment: CDR1 LGHDT and CDR2 YNNKEL (reference sequence). The CDR3 has 18 residues. The CDR3 here is CASSQDWDSLSGANVLTF.

The CDR3 protein is CATNRGIENEQFF. This rearrangement joins TRBV15 to TRBJ2-1; the TCRdb D gene call, TRBD2, has no DNA to confirm it. The germline V gene has CDR1 LNHNV and CDR2 YYDKDF (reference sequence). The CDR3 totals 13 residues.

The genes are TRBV15 and TRBJ2-5; there is no DNA to check the TCRdb D call of TRBD2. CDR1 and CDR2 from the germline V gene are LNHNV and YYDKDF (reference sequence). This CDR3 is built from 17 residues. The CDR3 is CATSTLGPVAIQETQYF.

This chain uses TRBV7-9 with TRBJ1-1. Germline V gene sequence: CDR1 SEHNR, CDR2 FQNEAQ (reference sequence). The CDR3 covers 15 residues. CDR3 amino acids: CASSPRTVQNTEAFF.

V and J are TRBV5-1 and TRBJ1-2; TCRdb returns TRBD1, unconfirmable since there is no DNA. Germline loops: CDR1 SGHRS, CDR2 YFSETQ. This CDR3 spans 14 amino acids. CDR3 in amino acids: CASSSSITGDGYTF. The full variable domain, rest sourced from reference TRBV5-1 and TRBJ1-2, is KAGVTQTPRYLIKTRGQQVTLSCSPISGHRSVSWYQQTPGQGLQFLFEYFSETQRNKGNFPGRFSGRQFSNSRSEMNVSTLELGDSALYLCASSSSITGDGYTFGSGTRLTVV.

The chain combines TRBV7-9 with TRBJ1-1. The CDR3 is 12 amino acids. Germline lookup yields CDR1 SEHNR and CDR2 FQNEAQ (reference sequence). The CDR3 is CASSSDGREAFF. Based on the CDR3 plus reference TRBV7-9 and TRBJ1-1, the full variable domain is DTGVSQNPRHKITKRGQNVTFRCDPISEHNRLYWYRQTLGQGPEFLTYFQNEAQLEKSRLLSDRFSAERPKGSFSTLEIQRTEQGDSAMYLCASSSDGREAFFGQGTRLTVV.

The chain combines TRBV20-1 with TRBJ1-6. The CDR3 contains 15 residues. Per the germline V gene, CDR1 is DFQATT and CDR2 is SNEGSKA (reference sequence). CDR3 protein: CSASVRIDSNSPLHF.

The rearrangement joins TRBV18 to TRBJ1-2. Germline V lookup: CDR1 KGHSH, CDR2 LQKENI. The CDR3 totals 14 residues. The CDR3 sequence: CASSPPGGDYGYTF.